These 30 T cell receptor beta chains were all obtained from the same sample, sequenced in a study of T cells in localized non-small cell lung cancer. This table comes from immunoSEQ multiplex PCR, and its TCRdb copy is limited to in-frame clones, with some not included. The table shows about 33,000 clones, with about 90% occurring only once. The material was PBMCs, obtained before any cancer treatment. The origin of the receptors is a man aged 40-75 years with stage II lung adenocarcinoma.

The rearrangement joins TRBV11-2 to TRBJ2-1, with D maybe TRBD2 (6 bases). Trimming cost V 4 bases and J 5 bases, with 12 bases left between them. This CDR3 region has 14 residues. In germline, CDR1 is SGHAT, CDR2 FQNNGV. Here the CDR3 reads CASSSSRGNNEQFF. For the CDR3, the DNA is TGTGCCAGCAGCTCGTCCCGGGGGAACAATGAGCAGTTCTTC.

The rearrangement uses TRBV28 and TRBJ2-7; TRBD1 aligns across 7 bases. The CDR3 covers 15 residues. V shed 8 bases and J 2 bases; nucleotides not matched to a gene: 12. From germline, CDR1 is MDHEN and CDR2 SYDVKM. The CDR3 bases are TGTGCCAGCCGACTCCTTTGGGACAGAACCTACGAGCAGTACTTC. Amino acids: CASRLLWDRTYEQYF.

The J gene is TRBJ2-7, the V gene TRBV2; tentative D call: TRBD2 (6 bases). Trimming left V 6 bases short and J 3 bases short, with 15 bases between. Germline V CDR1 and CDR2: SNHLY, FYNNEI. CDR3 length: 14 amino acids. The DNA for the CDR3 is TGTGCCAGCAGGACCGGGACTCAGGTCTACGAGCAGTACTTC. Protein product: CASRTGTQVYEQYF.

Only one count was recorded for this clone. The CDR3 coding sequence is TGTGCCAGCGCCCTTGTTGAAGATACGCAGTATTTT. Its translation is CASALVEDTQYF. V usage is TRBV6-1 and J usage is TRBJ2-3; D ambiguous. Germline lookup yields CDR1 MNHNS and CDR2 SASEGT. The V and J ends lost 8 bases and 5 bases respectively, with 11 bases between them. CDR3 length: 12 amino acids.

J is TRBJ2-3 and V is TRBV5-1; possible D gene TRBD2, 6 bases. The length of the CDR3 is 16 residues. The V gene lost 1 base and the J gene lost 1 base, with 13 bases spanning the gap. The V gene's germline CDR1 is SGHRS and CDR2 YFSETQ. Here the CDR3 reads CASSLRRDFGTDTQYF. The CDR3 nucleotides read TGCGCCAGCAGCTTGCGGAGGGACTTTGGCACAGATACGCAGTATTTT.

J is TRBJ1-1 and V is TRBV5-1; D not resolved. The CDR3 runs to 12 residues. Germline CDR1 reads SGHRS; CDR2 reads YFSETQ. The ends were cut back, 5 bases at V and 3 bases at J, with 8 bases in the middle. CDR3 bases: TGCGCCAGCAGTTCAGATTACACTGAAGCTTTCTTT. The encoded protein is CASSSDYTEAFF.

This sequence joins TRBV5-1 and TRBJ2-1; unclear D gene. V lost 0 bases and J 4 bases, leaving 8 bases between the germline ends. The CDR3 is 14 amino acids. The V gene's germline CDR1 is SGHRS and CDR2 YFSETQ. CDR3 DNA: TGCGCCAGCAGCTTGGCAGGTTTTTACAATGAGCAGTTCTTC. Amino acid sequence: CASSLAGFYNEQFF.

This clone was counted once. The chain is built from TRBV29-1 and TRBJ2-3; TRBD2 might be the D (6 bases). With 6 bases removed from V and 3 bases from J, the gap between germline ends came to 16 bases. The CDR3 consists of 14 residues. The germline V gene has CDR1 SQVTM and CDR2 ANQGSEA. CDR3 loop: CSVRGPGLTDTQYF. For the CDR3, the DNA is TGCAGCGTCCGAGGCCCGGGACTGACAGATACGCAGTATTTT.

The chain couples TRBV30 to TRBJ1-5; 7 bases map to TRBD1. This CDR3 is 14 amino acids long. Germline V CDR1 and CDR2: GTSNPN, SVGIG (reference sequence). J lost 5 bases, V lost 0 bases, and 4 bases had no gene match. The CDR3 DNA follows: TGTGCCTGGAGTGTGGGACAGCGTCATCAGCCCCAGCATTTT. This encodes CAWSVGQRHQPQHF. Full variable domain (rest looked up from reference TRBV30 and TRBJ1-5): SQTIHQWPATLVQPVGSPLSLECTVEGTSNPNLYWYRQAAGRGLQLLFYSVGIGQISSEVPQNLSASRPQDRQFILSSKKLLLSDSGFYLCAWSVGQRHQPQHFGDGTRLSIL.

V and J are TRBV6-1 and TRBJ2-7, with D maybe TRBD2 (6 bases). The CDR3 loop spans 13 amino acids. Looked up from germline, CDR1 is MNHNS and CDR2 is SASEGT. Trimming stripped 2 bases from V and 2 bases from J, with 7 bases between. In DNA form, the CDR3 reads TGTGCCAGCAGTGAATGGGGGGCCTACGAGCAGTACTTC. Translating gives CASSEWGAYEQYF.

The chain links TRBV28 to TRBJ2-7, with a possible D match to TRBD2 (6 bases). V was pared by 3 bases and J by 12 bases, with 18 bases between. The CDR3 extends over 13 amino acids. The germline CDR1 and CDR2 sequences are MDHEN and SYDVKM. CDR3 in amino acids: CASSLGLQLSWYF. Written as DNA, the CDR3 is TGTGCCAGCAGTTTGGGACTGCAACTTTCTTGGTACTTC.

This chain links TRBV6-1 with TRBJ1-1; weak D call: TRBD1 (6 bases). Per germline, CDR1 MNHNS and CDR2 SASEGT. The CDR3 runs to 14 residues. V lost 6 bases, J lost 3 bases, and 14 bases lay in between. DNA for the CDR3: TGTGCCAGCAGAGGGGGAGGGGTCGACACTGAAGCTTTCTTT. Translation gives CASRGGGVDTEAFF.

The rearrangement uses TRBV19 and TRBJ2-7, with 9 nucleotides matching TRBD2. CDR1 LNHDA and CDR2 SQIVND come from the germline V gene (reference sequence). This CDR3 region has 15 residues. Losses at the gene ends were 3 bases for V and 2 bases for J; bases not matched to a gene: 5. The CDR3 coding sequence is TGTGCCAGTAGTATTTCCCTAGCGGGGACCTACGAGCAGTACTTC. Amino acid sequence: CASSISLAGTYEQYF.

V is TRBV11-3 and J is TRBJ1-1; D might be TRBD1 (6 bases). V shed 0 bases and J shed 1 base, with 9 bases lying between them. Germline V lookup: CDR1 SGHNT, CDR2 YENEEA. The CDR3 covers 15 residues. The CDR3 DNA reads TGTGCCAGCAGCTTAGATGGGGGCGCGAACACTGAAGCTTTCTTT. Amino acids: CASSLDGGANTEAFF.

This chain joins TRBV7-2 and TRBJ2-7; 8 bases fit TRBD1. CDR1 and CDR2 (germline): SGHTA, FQGNSA. The CDR3 consists of 13 residues. Germline trimming cut 4 bases from V and 5 bases from J; bases unmatched to any gene: 4. The DNA for the CDR3 is TGTGCCAGCAGCTCCCAGGGGGCCCACGAGCAGTACTTC. Protein product: CASSSQGAHEQYF.

A remark on this clone: A junction boundary mismatches the germline segment, possibly from a read error. The chain uses TRBV28 and TRBJ2-7; the D gene is possibly TRBD1 (6 bases). Germline CDR1 and CDR2: MDHEN and SYDVKM. The CDR3 consists of 11 residues. The CDR3 nucleotides read TGTGCCAGCAGTTCCTTACAGGGCCAGGACTTC. This sequence encodes CASSSLQGQDF.

The rearrangement links TRBV5-1 to TRBJ1-3; no clear D. The CDR3 is 15 residues long. The V end lost 0 bases, the J end lost 2 bases, and 9 bases lay between the germline ends. Germline CDR1 and CDR2: SGHRS and YFSETQ. The CDR3 region is CASSLGERTGNTIYF. CDR3 coding DNA: TGCGCCAGCAGCTTGGGGGAGAGAACTGGAAACACCATATATTTT. The complete variable domain, with remaining parts taken from reference TRBV5-1 and TRBJ1-3, reads KAGVTQTPRYLIKTRGQQVTLSCSPISGHRSVSWYQQTPGQGLQFLFEYFSETQRNKGNFPGRFSGRQFSNSRSEMNVSTLELGDSALYLCASSLGERTGNTIYFGEGSWLTVV.

As DNA, the CDR3 is TGTGCCAGTAACATGGGCGGGACGGATAATGAAAAACTGTTTTTT. Residues: CASNMGGTDNEKLFF. This sequence joins TRBV19 and TRBJ1-4; maybe TRBD1 (5 bases). Germline CDR1 reads LNHDA; CDR2 reads SQIVND (reference sequence). The germline V and J ends were trimmed by 7 bases and 4 bases, with 16 bases remaining between them. CDR3 size: 15 residues.

This chain joins TRBV9 and TRBJ2-7, with 8 bases fitting TRBD1. V was clipped by 0 bases and J by 7 bases; unmatched bases: 12. Per the germline V gene, CDR1 is SGDLS and CDR2 is YYNGEE. This CDR3 comprises 16 residues. The CDR3 bases are TGTGCCAGCAGCGTAGAGATAGGGACAGGACAAGAAGAGCAGTACTTC. Its translation is CASSVEIGTGQEEQYF.

The genes are TRBV9 and TRBJ2-7; the D call may be TRBD1 or TRBD2 (5 bases each). Per germline, CDR1 SGDLS and CDR2 YYNGEE. V shed 0 bases and J shed 3 bases, with 16 bases lying between them. The CDR3 loop spans 16 amino acids. CDR3 DNA: TGTGCCAGCAGCGTAGAGAGTGGGGACCTGGTCTACGAGCAGTACTTC. Translating gives CASSVESGDLVYEQYF.

The CDR3 sequence is CASSLRQGRYEQYF. The CDR3 DNA sequence: TGTGCCAGCAGTTTACGGCAGGGTCGGTACGAGCAGTACTTC. This chain joins TRBV27 and TRBJ2-7; possible D gene TRBD1, 5 bases. Germline CDR1 MNHEY, CDR2 SMNVEV (reference sequence). Trimming took 2 bases from V and 4 from J, leaving 12 bases between them. The CDR3 is made up of 14 amino acids.

The chain combines TRBV19 with TRBJ2-7; tentatively, D is TRBD2 (6 bases). This CDR3 region has 13 residues. The germline V gene encodes CDR1 LNHDA and CDR2 SQIVND (reference sequence). The germline V and J ends were trimmed by 7 bases and 3 bases, with 13 bases remaining between them. This CDR3 is CASTLAFLYEQYF. The CDR3 region has the DNA TGTGCCAGTACTCTAGCGTTTCTCTACGAGCAGTACTTC.

The genes are TRBV5-1 and TRBJ1-1; the D gene is possibly TRBD1 (6 bases). The CDR3 contains 14 residues. From germline, CDR1 is SGHRS and CDR2 YFSETQ. Trimming left V 1 base short and J 8 bases short, with 15 bases between. In DNA, the CDR3 is TGCGCCAGCAGCTTGCACCACCCCGGGACAGAAGCTTTCTTT. Translated: CASSLHHPGTEAFF. The complete variable domain, with remaining parts taken from reference TRBV5-1 and TRBJ1-1, reads KAGVTQTPRYLIKTRGQQVTLSCSPISGHRSVSWYQQTPGQGLQFLFEYFSETQRNKGNFPGRFSGRQFSNSRSEMNVSTLELGDSALYLCASSLHHPGTEAFFGQGTRLTVV.

This sequence joins TRBV5-1 and TRBJ1-2, with D tentatively TRBD1 (5 bases). V was shortened by 0 bases and J by 8 bases, with 17 bases between the two germline ends. The V gene's germline CDR1 is SGHRS and CDR2 YFSETQ. This CDR3 is built from 15 residues. The CDR3 reads CASSLAGTASRGYTF. The CDR3 region has the DNA TGCGCCAGCAGCTTGGCAGGGACCGCTTCAAGGGGCTACACCTTC. Using reference TRBV5-1 and TRBJ1-2 for the parts outside the CDR3, the full variable domain is KAGVTQTPRYLIKTRGQQVTLSCSPISGHRSVSWYQQTPGQGLQFLFEYFSETQRNKGNFPGRFSGRQFSNSRSEMNVSTLELGDSALYLCASSLAGTASRGYTFGSGTRLTVV.

CDR3 in DNA: TGTGCCAGCAGCTCGGGACTAGCGAGCTACAATGAGCAGTTCTTC. Its protein product is CASSSGLASYNEQFF. This sequence joins TRBV5-8 and TRBJ2-1, with 10 nucleotides matching TRBD2. Germline CDR1 is SGHTS and CDR2 is YDEGEE. The V gene end was trimmed by 3 bases and the J gene end by 3 bases; junction bases not matched to a gene: 3. The CDR3 runs to 15 residues.

The chain recombines TRBV29-1 with TRBJ1-3; 9 bases map to TRBD1. V was pared by 7 bases and J by 1 base, with 5 bases of the junction left unmatched. CDR3 length equals 14 residues. Germline V lookup: CDR1 SQVTM, CDR2 ANQGSEA. The CDR3: CSARTGDSGNTIYF. The CDR3 DNA is TGCAGCGCCCGGACAGGGGATTCTGGAAACACCATATATTTT.

The genes are TRBV19 and TRBJ1-5; weak D call: TRBD1 (6 bases). The CDR3 extends over 14 amino acids. Trimming took 2 bases from V and 5 from J, leaving 10 bases between them. From germline, CDR1 is LNHDA and CDR2 SQIVND (reference sequence). Written as DNA, the CDR3 is TGTGCCAGTAGTATAAAGGGGGGCGATCAGCCCCAGCATTTT. Protein product: CASSIKGGDQPQHF.

This chain links TRBV11-2 with TRBJ2-7; 9 positions agree with TRBD1. This CDR3 is built from 16 residues. Germline lookup yields CDR1 SGHAT and CDR2 FQNNGV. V shed 5 bases and J 0 bases; nucleotides not matched to a gene: 8. CDR3 nucleotide sequence: TGTGCCAGCAGCGACCTTTACAGGGGGCTCTCCTACGAGCAGTACTTC. Protein sequence: CASSDLYRGLSYEQYF.

The chain combines TRBV7-8 with TRBJ1-5; tentatively, D is TRBD1 (5 bases). Trimming cost V 5 bases and J 7 bases, with 21 bases left between them. Per the germline V gene, CDR1 is SGHVS and CDR2 is FQNEAQ. This CDR3 comprises 16 residues. CDR3 coding DNA: TGTGCCAGCAGCCCCCGAAGGACAAGGGAGGGACAGCCCCAGCATTTT. Amino acid sequence: CASSPRRTREGQPQHF.

The V gene is TRBV6-1, the J gene TRBJ1-5, with no clear D. Germline values: CDR1 MNHNS, CDR2 SASEGT. V was cut by 6 bases and J by 7 bases, with 13 bases left in between. This CDR3 is 13 amino acids long. The CDR3 here is CASRYREGQPQHF. CDR3 coding DNA: TGTGCCAGCAGGTATAGGGAGGGACAGCCCCAGCATTTT.